Following are 32 T cell receptor beta chains from one sample sequenced in a study of beta chain features in type 1 diabetes. These receptors' targets are unknown. Overall study findings and caveats: Shorter TCRB CDR3s, moderately but significantly so, marked every one of the four CD4+ subsets in Type 1 diabetes patients.

Expressed TCRB transcripts got sequenced, as all isolated RNA was reverse transcribed. Only in-frame clones appear in the TCRdb table, and some are missing; sequencing was by immunoSEQ multiplex PCR. The top ten clones hold about 2.2% of a sample with about 28,000 clones, 65% of them seen once. The specimen sequenced was Tregs from blood. Every receptor here comes from a woman under 40 with type 1 diabetes.

V gene TRBV4-2 combines with J gene TRBJ2-5, with D perhaps TRBD1 (5 bases). Germline values: CDR1 LGHNA, CDR2 YNFKEQ. The V end lost 0 bases, the J end lost 6 bases, and 8 bases lay between the germline ends. This CDR3 contains 13 residues. The DNA for the CDR3 is TGTGCCAGCAGCCAAGATAGGGGTCAGACCCAGTACTTC. This sequence encodes CASSQDRGQTQYF.

J is TRBJ2-5 and V is TRBV7-9; D is perhaps TRBD1 (5 bases). V was clipped by 5 bases and J by 2 bases, with 12 bases between them. This CDR3 spans 14 amino acids. Germline assignment: CDR1 SEHNR and CDR2 FQNEAQ (reference sequence). DNA for the CDR3: TGTGCCAGCAGCCAAGGTGCAGGGCAAGAGACCCAGTACTTC. It specifies CASSQGAGQETQYF.

The chain is built from TRBV7-2 and TRBJ2-5; D is uncertain. The CDR3 extends over 13 amino acids. V lost 7 bases and J 3 bases, leaving 12 bases between the germline ends. In germline, CDR1 is SGHTA, CDR2 FQGNSA. CDR3 protein: CASTTTLKETQYF. The CDR3 DNA reads TGTGCCAGCACCACCACTTTAAAAGAGACCCAGTACTTC.

This chain connects TRBV6-5 to TRBJ2-1, with TRBD2 as a possible D gene (6 bases). Trimming cost V 3 bases and J 4 bases, with 13 bases left between them. The CDR3 is made up of 15 amino acids. Germline CDR1 is MNHEY and CDR2 is SVGAGI. CDR3 nucleotides: TGTGCCAGCAGTTATACGGGAGCCCCATACAATGAGCAGTTCTTC. Residues: CASSYTGAPYNEQFF.

V and J are TRBV7-9 and TRBJ1-2; TRBD1 matches at 8 bases. The CDR3 has 14 amino acids. V lost 7 bases and J lost 4; bases outside the gene matches: 8. Germline values: CDR1 SEHNR, CDR2 FQNEAQ (reference sequence). The CDR3 protein is CASTQQGAGYGYTF. The CDR3 DNA follows: TGTGCCAGCACCCAGCAGGGGGCGGGCTATGGCTACACCTTC.

The chain employs TRBV9 and TRBJ1-2, with 8 bases fitting TRBD1. V was pared by 6 bases and J by 3 bases, with 10 bases of the junction left unmatched. CDR3 length: 15 residues. From germline, CDR1 is SGDLS and CDR2 YYNGEE. DNA for the CDR3: TGTGCCAGCACCACCACAGGGGGGAGCGACTATGGCTACACCTTC. Amino acid sequence: CASTTTGGSDYGYTF. Using reference TRBV9 and TRBJ1-2 for the parts outside the CDR3, the full variable domain is DSGVTQTPKHLITATGQRVTLRCSPRSGDLSVYWYQQSLDQGLQFLIQYYNGEERAKGNILERFSAQQFPDLHSELNLSSLELGDSALYFCASTTTGGSDYGYTFGSGTRLTVV.

The rearrangement uses TRBV5-1 and TRBJ1-5; 8 positions agree with TRBD1. The J segment lost 6 bases and the V segment lost 0 bases, leaving 5 bases of the junction unmatched. Per the germline V gene, CDR1 is SGHRS and CDR2 is YFSETQ. The CDR3 is 15 residues long. CDR3 protein: CASSLEGQGTQPQHF. As DNA, the CDR3 is TGCGCCAGCAGCTTGGAAGGACAGGGAACTCAGCCCCAGCATTTT.

The rearrangement joins TRBV23-1 to TRBJ2-5; D is uncertain. TRBJ2-7 matches the DNA end more closely, so the J call is doubtful. TRBV23-1 is labeled an ORF, and its function is uncertain. The CDR3 length is 14 residues. This chain's CDR3 is CASSLPENIYEQYF. CDR3 coding DNA: TGCGCCAGCAGCCTTCCGGAGAACATATACGAGCAGTACTTC.

V usage is TRBV4-2 and J usage is TRBJ2-3; 7 bases map to TRBD1. The CDR3 contains 16 residues. V dropped 0 bases and J dropped 5; count of bases not matched to a gene: 8. CDR1 and CDR2 from the germline V gene are LGHNA and YNFKEQ. As DNA, the CDR3 is TGTGCCAGCAGCCAAGATTGGCAGGGGGTGAGAGATACGCAGTATTTT. Its protein is CASSQDWQGVRDTQYF.

This chain uses TRBV7-2 with TRBJ2-1, with 10 bases lining up with TRBD2. V shed 6 bases, J shed 3 bases, and the junction held 5 bases outside the gene matches. The germline gives CDR1 SGHTA, CDR2 FQGNSA. This CDR3 has 15 amino acids. The CDR3 is CASSWTSGFYNEQFF. The CDR3, as DNA: TGTGCCAGCAGTTGGACTAGCGGTTTCTACAATGAGCAGTTCTTC.

The J gene is TRBJ2-1, the V gene TRBV19, with 11 bases that match TRBD2. The CDR3 extends over 16 amino acids. CDR1 is LNHDA and CDR2 is SQIVND in the germline V gene (reference sequence). Trimming at V came to 7 bases and at J to 8 bases, leaving 13 bases not matched to a gene. CDR3: CASKRTGLAEGYEQFF. The CDR3, as DNA: TGTGCCAGTAAAAGAACGGGACTAGCGGAGGGGTATGAGCAGTTCTTC.

The chain employs TRBV5-1 and TRBJ1-2; 7 positions agree with TRBD1. This CDR3 has 14 amino acids. V was pared by 4 bases and J by 2 bases, with 5 bases of the junction left unmatched. CDR1 and CDR2 from the germline V gene are SGHRS and YFSETQ. The CDR3: CASSALTGNYGYTF. The CDR3 nucleotides are TGCGCCAGCAGCGCCCTGACAGGGAACTATGGCTACACCTTC.

This clone was seen more than once but under ten times. The chain couples TRBV30 to TRBJ1-5; 9 nucleotides agree with TRBD1. Germline V CDR1 and CDR2: GTSNPN, SVGIG (reference sequence). The CDR3 is made up of 14 amino acids. Trimming took 7 bases from V and 5 from J; bases not matched to a gene: 9. CDR3 DNA sequence: TGTGCCTTTAGCCGGGGACAGGGTGATCAGCCCCAGCATTTT. Protein product: CAFSRGQGDQPQHF.

This clone was counted once. The chain combines TRBV6-5 with TRBJ2-7, with D perhaps TRBD2 (6 bases). Trimming pared 2 bases from V and 6 bases from J, leaving 14 bases between. The germline V gene has CDR1 MNHEY and CDR2 SVGAGI. The CDR3 contains 14 residues. CDR3 DNA sequence: TGTGCCAGCAGTTACGTGGGGGGAGGCCGCGAGCAGTACTTC. Its translation: CASSYVGGGREQYF.

The chain links TRBV19 to TRBJ2-6; maybe TRBD2 (5 bases). CDR3 length: 15 amino acids. With 11 bases removed from V and 0 bases from J, the gap between germline ends came to 14 bases. The germline V gene has CDR1 LNHDA and CDR2 SQIVND (reference sequence). CDR3: CAARRRSSGANVLTF. The DNA for the CDR3 is TGTGCCGCGCGGAGGAGAAGCTCTGGGGCCAACGTCCTGACTTTC.

The chain employs TRBV19 and TRBJ1-5; D call uncertain. Trimming pared 7 bases from V and 4 bases from J, leaving 11 bases between. This CDR3 region has 13 residues. CDR1 is LNHDA and CDR2 is SQIVND in the germline V gene (reference sequence). Here the CDR3 DNA reads TGTGCCAGTAACAACGGGGTGAATCAGCCCCAGCATTTT. It translates to CASNNGVNQPQHF.

This chain joins TRBV7-9 and TRBJ2-7; 8 bases line up with TRBD2. The CDR3 consists of 15 residues. Germline CDR1 and CDR2: SEHNR and FQNEAQ (reference sequence). With V trimmed by 2 bases and J by 6 bases, 9 bases remained unmatched. CDR3 protein: CASSLIQSGSTEQYF. The CDR3 nucleotides are TGTGCCAGCAGCTTAATTCAGAGCGGGAGTACCGAGCAGTACTTC.

The gene calls are TRBV19 and TRBJ2-2; maybe TRBD1 (5 bases). Germline assignment: CDR1 LNHDA and CDR2 SQIVND (reference sequence). V was pared by 3 bases and J by 7 bases, with 12 bases between. The CDR3 has 14 residues. This CDR3 reads CASSIPGSVGELFF. In DNA, the CDR3 is TGTGCCAGTAGTATCCCAGGGTCGGTCGGGGAGCTGTTTTTT.

The V and J genes are TRBV28 and TRBJ1-1, with 8 positions matching TRBD1. V gave up 5 bases and J gave up 3 bases; unmatched junction bases: 5. The CDR3 contains 14 residues. CDR1 and CDR2 from the germline V gene are MDHEN and SYDVKM. The CDR3 DNA is TGTGCCAGCAGTCCACAGGGGGTTGACACTGAAGCTTTCTTT. It encodes CASSPQGVDTEAFF.

By frequency in the sample, this clone is large. The V call is TRBV6-5, the J call TRBJ2-6, with 7 bases aligning to TRBD1. The CDR3 is 16 amino acids. The junction had 6 bases not matched to a gene; V was cut back by 4 bases and J by 3 bases. In germline, CDR1 is MNHEY, CDR2 SVGAGI. The CDR3 coding sequence is TGTGCCAGCAGTTGGGCAGGGGGTCTTGGGGCCAACGTCCTGACTTTC. It codes for CASSWAGGLGANVLTF.

J is TRBJ2-1 and V is TRBV28, with TRBD2 identical over 11 bases. CDR1 MDHEN and CDR2 SYDVKM come from the germline V gene. This CDR3 has 16 residues. The junction had 3 bases not matched to a gene; V was cut back by 5 bases and J by 0 bases. The CDR3 is CASSLTSGSSYNEQFF. CDR3 coding DNA: TGTGCCAGCAGTCTTACTAGCGGGAGCTCCTACAATGAGCAGTTCTTC.

The CDR3, as DNA: TGCGCCAGCAGCCAAGATCTGGTCCTAGCGGGAGGGCCCTATGTTACTGAGCAGTTCTTC. Residues: CASSQDLVLAGGPYVTEQFF. V usage is TRBV4-1 and J usage is TRBJ2-1; 12 bases fit TRBD2. J was trimmed by 9 bases and V by 0 bases; bases with no gene match: 18. Germline CDR1 MGHRA, CDR2 YSYEKL. The CDR3 sequence is 20 residues long.

The rearrangement links TRBV14 to TRBJ2-5; 7 bases are a match to TRBD2. CDR1 is SGHDN and CDR2 is FVKESK in the germline V gene. This CDR3 has 14 amino acids. After removal of 1 base from V and 5 bases from J, the junction contained 4 bases not matched to a gene. CDR3: CASSQGTRTETQYF. The CDR3 DNA reads as TGTGCCAGCAGCCAAGGGACTAGAACGGAGACCCAGTACTTC.

The chain links TRBV14 to TRBJ2-1, with TRBD2 identical over 9 bases. Germline V gives CDR1 SGHDN, CDR2 FVKESK. Trimming took 1 base from V and 3 from J; bases not matched to a gene: 13. CDR3 size: 19 residues. In nucleotides, the CDR3 is TGTGCCAGCAGCCAAGTTAGCGGGACTAGCACGGGGTTCTACAATGAGCAGTTCTTC. It encodes CASSQVSGTSTGFYNEQFF.

In its sample, this clone was seen a few times. The J gene is TRBJ1-2, the V gene TRBV28; D is unresolved. V lost 8 bases and J lost 5, with 12 bases in between. The CDR3 has 12 amino acids. From germline, CDR1 is MDHEN and CDR2 SYDVKM. The CDR3 DNA sequence: TGTGCCAGCGGACTCAGCGGGTATGGCTACACCTTC. Translating it yields CASGLSGYGYTF.

The V call is TRBV7-9, the J call TRBJ1-1, with 8 bases identical to TRBD1. The germline CDR1 and CDR2 sequences are SEHNR and FQNEAQ (reference sequence). This CDR3 has 14 amino acids. V lost 5 bases to trimming and J lost 7 bases; unmatched junction nucleotides: 9. The CDR3 loop is CASSISGGRGEAFF. The CDR3 region has the DNA TGTGCCAGCAGCATCTCAGGGGGCCGGGGTGAAGCTTTCTTT.

The V and J genes are TRBV4-1 and TRBJ2-7, with a weak D call TRBD2 (6 bases). CDR1 and CDR2 (germline): MGHRA, YSYEKL. This CDR3 is 17 amino acids long. V was clipped by 0 bases and J by 3 bases, with 18 bases between them. The CDR3 region is CASSQDAGAAGIYEQYF. The CDR3 region has the DNA TGCGCCAGCAGCCAAGATGCCGGAGCGGCGGGAATCTACGAGCAGTACTTC.

This rearrangement joins TRBV25-1 to TRBJ2-5; TRBD1 matches 7 bases. The CDR3 has 13 residues. Germline values: CDR1 MGHDK, CDR2 SYGVNS. Germline trimming cut 3 bases from V and 3 bases from J; bases unmatched to any gene: 1. The CDR3 protein is CASSEGQKETQYF. For the CDR3, the DNA is TGTGCCAGCAGTGAGGGACAGAAAGAGACCCAGTACTTC.

J is TRBJ2-5 and V is TRBV4-1, with 9 nucleotides matching TRBD1. Germline V lookup: CDR1 MGHRA, CDR2 YSYEKL. This CDR3 region has 15 residues. Unmatched junction bases numbered 5, after V lost 4 bases and J lost 2 bases. The CDR3 coding sequence is TGCGCCAGCAGCCGTACAGGGGGCGTACAAGAGACCCAGTACTTC. Amino acid sequence: CASSRTGGVQETQYF.

This rearrangement joins TRBV27 to TRBJ1-1, with TRBD1 as a possible D gene (5 bases). Germline loops: CDR1 MNHEY, CDR2 SMNVEV (reference sequence). This CDR3 comprises 13 residues. The V end lost 0 bases, the J end lost 10 bases, and 12 bases lay between the germline ends. As DNA, the CDR3 is TGTGCCAGCAGTTTATCGTTTGGGGGGGTAGCTTTCTTT. Protein product: CASSLSFGGVAFF.

V usage is TRBV4-1 and J usage is TRBJ2-7; 8 bases are shared with TRBD2. The J segment lost 3 bases and the V segment lost 4 bases, leaving 11 bases of the junction unmatched. This CDR3 contains 16 residues. CDR1 is MGHRA, CDR2 YSYEKL, per germline. CDR3 loop: CASSPHNSGKGYEQYF. In nucleotides, the CDR3 is TGCGCCAGCAGCCCTCATAATAGCGGGAAGGGCTACGAGCAGTACTTC.

J is TRBJ2-7 and V is TRBV5-1; tentative D call: TRBD1 (5 bases). CDR1 and CDR2 (germline): SGHRS, YFSETQ. There are 12 residues in the CDR3. The germline V and J ends were trimmed by 3 bases and 4 bases, with 8 bases remaining between them. Written as DNA, the CDR3 is TGCGCCAGCAGCTCGCAGGGTTACGAGCAGTACTTC. Its protein is CASSSQGYEQYF.